This T cell receptor beta chain was found in a study of T cells in Graves' hyperthyroidism and ophthalmopathy. Amplification yielded TCR beta CDR3 regions, with RNA transcripts as the source. The HTBI primer set was used in a first-round RT-PCR of the TCR CDR3. TCRdb reprocessed the multiplex PCR reads with MiXCR, giving one entry per CDR3 protein. Here the sample spans approximately 640,000 distinct CDR3 sequences, about 18% being singletons. Turning to this clonotype: Its specificity is not known.

The germline gives CDR1 SEHNR, CDR2 FQNEAQ (reference sequence). This CDR3 has 13 residues. The V segment lost 3 bases and the J segment 6 bases; nucleotides outside the gene matches: 2. Study findings and constraints: Most thyroid clonotypes that were expanded above 0.001 also turned up in blood.

The J gene is TRBJ2-3, the V gene TRBV7-9, with 8 bases fitting TRBD2. This TCR was sampled from a man aged 50-60 years with Graves' hyperthyroidism. Specimen: blood. In DNA, the CDR3 is TGTGCCAGCAGCTTGCGGGAGGTCGATACGCAGTATTTT. Residues: CASSLREVDTQYF.